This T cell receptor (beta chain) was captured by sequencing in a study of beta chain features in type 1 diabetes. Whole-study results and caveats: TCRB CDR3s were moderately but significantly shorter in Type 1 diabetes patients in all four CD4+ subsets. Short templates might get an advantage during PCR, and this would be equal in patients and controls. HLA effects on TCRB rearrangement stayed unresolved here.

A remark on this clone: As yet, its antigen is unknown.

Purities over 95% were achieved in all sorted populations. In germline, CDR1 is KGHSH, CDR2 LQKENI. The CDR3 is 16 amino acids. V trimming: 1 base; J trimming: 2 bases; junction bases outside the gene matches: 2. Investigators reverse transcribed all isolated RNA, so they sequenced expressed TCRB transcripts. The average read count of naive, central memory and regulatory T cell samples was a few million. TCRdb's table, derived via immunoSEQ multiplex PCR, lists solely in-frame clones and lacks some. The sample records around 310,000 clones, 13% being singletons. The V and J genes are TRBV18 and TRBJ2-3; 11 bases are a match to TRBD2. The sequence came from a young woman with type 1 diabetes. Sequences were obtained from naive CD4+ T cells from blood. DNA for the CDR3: TGTGCCAGCTCACCACGACTAGCGGGGTTCACAGATACGCAGTATTTT. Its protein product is CASSPRLAGFTDTQYF. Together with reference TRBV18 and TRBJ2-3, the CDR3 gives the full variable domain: NAGVMQNPRHLVRRRGQEARLRCSPMKGHSHVYWYRQLPEEGLKFMVYLQKENIIDESGMPKERFSAEFPKEGPSILRIQQVVRGDSAAYFCASSPRLAGFTDTQYFGPGTRLTVL.